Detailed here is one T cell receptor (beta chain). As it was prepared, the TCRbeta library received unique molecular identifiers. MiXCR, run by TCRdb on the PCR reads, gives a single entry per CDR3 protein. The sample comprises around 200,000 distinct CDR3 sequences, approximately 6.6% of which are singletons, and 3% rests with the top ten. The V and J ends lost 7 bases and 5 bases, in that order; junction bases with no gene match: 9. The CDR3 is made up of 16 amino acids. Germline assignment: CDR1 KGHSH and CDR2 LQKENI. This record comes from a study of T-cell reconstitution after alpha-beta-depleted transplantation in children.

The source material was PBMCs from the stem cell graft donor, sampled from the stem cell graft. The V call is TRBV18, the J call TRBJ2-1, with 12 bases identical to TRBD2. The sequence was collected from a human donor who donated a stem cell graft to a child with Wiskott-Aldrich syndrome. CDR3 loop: CASFGVLAGGDNEQFF. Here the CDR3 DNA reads TGTGCCAGCTTTGGGGTACTAGCGGGAGGAGACAATGAGCAGTTCTTC.